Given below is one TCR beta chain in context. Its antigen is as yet unknown. Documented time point: newly diagnosed, previously untreated cHL patient sample. The data were obtained in a study of PD-1 blockade in classical Hodgkin lymphoma. Findings of the study overall: Reported baseline diversity: healthy donors highest, relapsed/refractory patients lowest. Causes of the repertoire differences remain undefined, possibly disease activity or prior therapy.

Profiling relied on immunoSEQ multiplex PCR, and the TCRdb table lists in-frame clones only, not all of them. The sample lists 25,000 to 35,000 clones; approximately 94% were seen once. Trimming removed 5 bases at V and 11 bases at J, with 30 bases between. This CDR3 has 17 residues. Germline assignment: CDR1 WNHNN and CDR2 SYGVQD (reference sequence). The clonotype comes from a human donor with classical Hodgkin lymphoma. The rearrangement uses TRBV10-1 and TRBJ1-2; D possibly corresponds to TRBD1 (5 bases). The sequenced sample was peripheral blood mononuclear cells (PBMCs). CDR3 coding DNA: TGCGCCAGCAGTACAATGACGTCGGCTTCCCCCGCGACAGATTACACCTTC. Translation: CASSTMTSASPATDYTF.